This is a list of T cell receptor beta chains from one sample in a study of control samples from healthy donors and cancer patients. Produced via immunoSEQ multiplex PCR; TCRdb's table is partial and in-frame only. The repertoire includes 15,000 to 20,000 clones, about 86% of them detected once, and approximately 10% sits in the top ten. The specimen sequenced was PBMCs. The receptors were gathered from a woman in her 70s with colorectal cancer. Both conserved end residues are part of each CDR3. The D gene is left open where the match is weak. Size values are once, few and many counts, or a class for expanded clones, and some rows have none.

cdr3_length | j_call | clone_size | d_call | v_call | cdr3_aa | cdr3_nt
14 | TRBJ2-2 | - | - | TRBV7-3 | CASSLISNTGELFF | TGTGCCAGCAGCTTGATTTCGAACACCGGGGAGCTGTTTTTT
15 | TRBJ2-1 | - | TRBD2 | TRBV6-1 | CASSEGLAGLDEQFF | TGTGCCAGCAGTGAGGGACTAGCGGGACTCGATGAGCAGTTCTTC
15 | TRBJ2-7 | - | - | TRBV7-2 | CASSLDRDLPYEQYF | TGTGCCAGCAGCTTGGACCGGGACTTACCCTACGAGCAGTACTTC
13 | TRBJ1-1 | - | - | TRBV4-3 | CASRPNLNTEAFF | TGCGCCAGCAGGCCGAACCTAAACACTGAAGCTTTCTTT
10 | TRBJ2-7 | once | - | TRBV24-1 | CATPVRAKYF | TGTGCCACCCCCGTAAGGGCCAAGTACTTC
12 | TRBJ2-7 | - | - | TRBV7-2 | CASSDVKNEQYF | TGTGCCAGCAGCGACGTAAAAAACGAGCAGTACTTC
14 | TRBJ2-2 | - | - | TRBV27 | CASTNAGSAGELFF | TGTGCCAGCACCAACGCAGGGTCCGCCGGGGAGCTGTTTTTT
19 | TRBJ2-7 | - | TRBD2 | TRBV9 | CASSPHGLAGTGSSYEQYF | TGTGCCAGCAGCCCACACGGACTAGCGGGGACAGGGAGCTCCTACGAGCAGTACTTC
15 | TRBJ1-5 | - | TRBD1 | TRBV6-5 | CASHFGTGLNQPQHF | TGTGCCAGCCATTTCGGGACAGGGCTCAATCAGCCCCAGCATTTT
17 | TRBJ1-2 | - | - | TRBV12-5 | CASGLVSVFQANYGYTF | TGTGCTAGTGGTTTGGTATCCGTCTTCCAAGCTAACTATGGCTACACCTTC
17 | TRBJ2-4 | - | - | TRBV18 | CASSPSGPNTAKNIQYF | TGTGCCAGCTCACCCTCGGGACCGAACACAGCCAAAAACATTCAGTACTTC
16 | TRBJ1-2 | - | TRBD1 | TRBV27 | CASSFRQGPFNYGYTF | TGTGCCAGCAGTTTCCGACAGGGGCCATTTAACTATGGCTACACCTTC
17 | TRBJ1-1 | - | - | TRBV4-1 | CASSPSGEGKGNTEAFF | TGCGCCAGCAGCCCCTCCGGGGAGGGAAAAGGGAACACTGAAGCTTTCTTT
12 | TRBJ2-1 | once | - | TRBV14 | CASSRTRVEQFF | TGTGCCAGCAGCCGTACTAGGGTTGAGCAGTTCTTC
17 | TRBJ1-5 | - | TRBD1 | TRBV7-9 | CASSGQSPTGRGQPQHF | TGTGCCAGCAGCGGACAATCTCCGACAGGGAGAGGGCAGCCCCAGCATTTT
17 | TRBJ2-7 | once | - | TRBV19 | CASSIVPPTGLPTEQYF | TGTGCCAGTAGTATAGTCCCCCCTACAGGTCTGCCTACCGAGCAGTACTTC
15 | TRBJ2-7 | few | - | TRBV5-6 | CASSLGLGQGYEQYF | TGTGCCAGCAGCTTGGGTTTGGGGCAAGGGTACGAGCAGTACTTC
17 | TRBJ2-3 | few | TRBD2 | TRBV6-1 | CASSEALLAGSTDTQYF | TGTGCCAGCAGTGAAGCCCTCCTAGCGGGGAGTACAGATACGCAGTATTTT